The rows below give T cell receptor beta chains drawn from one sample of a study of cytomegalovirus exposure and HLA in healthy donors. TCRdb's table, derived via immunoSEQ multiplex PCR, lists solely in-frame clones and lacks some. The repertoire holds around 99,000 clones, with roughly 82% as singletons. Sequencing was performed on PBMCs. The receptors shown here come from a young man in good health and CMV-seropositive. CDR3s include the opening cysteine and the closing phenylalanine or tryptophan. Fields, in order: D gene, clone size, V gene, J gene, CDR3 protein, CDR3 DNA. A D gene is named only where the DNA matches it firmly. Clone size is shown for a subset of rows, as once, few, many or a class of expanded clone.

-,-,TRBV18,TRBJ1-2,CASSPPTPEYGYTF,TGTGCCAGCTCACCACCGACCCCGGAGTATGGCTACACCTTC
-,few,TRBV4-2,TRBJ2-1,CASSQALRGQYNEQFF,TGTGCCAGCAGCCAAGCTCTTCGGGGTCAATACAATGAGCAGTTCTTC
-,-,TRBV6-6,TRBJ1-1,CASSYSYRNTEAFF,TGTGCCAGCAGTTACTCGTACAGGAACACTGAAGCTTTCTTT
TRBD1,-,TRBV6-5,TRBJ2-7,CASSYLQGAASEQYF,TGTGCCAGCAGTTATTTACAGGGGGCCGCATCCGAGCAGTACTTC
-,-,TRBV25-1,TRBJ1-6,CASSELGRENSPLHF,TGTGCCAGCAGTGAATTGGGCAGGGAAAATTCACCCCTCCACTTT
TRBD1,-,TRBV7-6,TRBJ2-7,CASSPRGQGSSYEQYF,TGTGCCAGCAGCCCCAGAGGACAGGGAAGCTCCTACGAGCAGTACTTC
-,-,TRBV10-3,TRBJ1-2,CAISAYLAYGYTF,TGTGCCATCAGTGCCTACCTTGCGTATGGCTACACCTTC
-,few,TRBV6-4,TRBJ2-1,CASAREGARNEQFF,TGTGCCAGCGCACGGGAGGGGGCGAGGAATGAGCAGTTCTTC
TRBD1,-,TRBV5-1,TRBJ1-1,CASSSGPPTGGRLAFF,TGCGCCAGCAGCTCCGGCCCCCCGACAGGGGGCAGATTGGCTTTCTTT
-,-,TRBV6-1,TRBJ1-5,CASSPLGGNQPQHF,TGTGCCAGCAGCCCTCTAGGGGGAAATCAGCCCCAGCATTTT
TRBD1,-,TRBV14,TRBJ2-2,CASSLPGQSVFDTGELFF,TGTGCCAGCAGCCTACCGGGACAGTCGGTATTCGACACCGGGGAGCTGTTTTTT
-,-,TRBV30,TRBJ1-2,CAWSLTGTGYTF,TGTGCCTGGAGTCTTACAGGGACTGGCTACACCTTC
-,-,TRBV29-1,TRBJ2-3,CSVEDRGTDTQYF,TGCAGCGTTGAAGATAGGGGAACAGATACGCAGTATTTT
TRBD2,-,TRBV7-9,TRBJ2-5,CASSLGGGETQYF,TGTGCCAGCAGCTTAGGCGGGGGTGAGACCCAGTACTTC
TRBD1,-,TRBV11-2,TRBJ1-4,CASSSGGTATNEKLFF,TGTGCCAGCAGCTCAGGGGGGACTGCAACTAATGAAAAACTGTTTTTT
-,-,TRBV9,TRBJ1-5,CASSVTENNQPQHF,TGTGCCAGCAGCGTAACAGAAAACAATCAGCCCCAGCATTTT
TRBD2,once,TRBV9,TRBJ2-5,CASSALAGKGETQYF,TGTGCCAGCAGCGCACTAGCGGGGAAGGGAGAGACCCAGTACTTC
-,-,TRBV18,TRBJ2-1,CASSPPTASYNEQFF,TGTGCCAGCTCACCACCGACTGCCTCCTACAATGAGCAGTTCTTC
-,-,TRBV2,TRBJ1-6,CASSQDFNSPLHF,TGTGCCAGCAGTCAGGATTTCAATTCACCCCTCCACTTT
-,-,TRBV5-1,TRBJ2-5,CASSVQGGETQYF,TGCGCCAGCAGCGTACAGGGGGGGGAGACCCAGTACTTC
TRBD1,-,TRBV6-1,TRBJ2-7,CASRGQPNPYEQYF,TGTGCCAGCAGGGGACAGCCGAATCCCTACGAGCAGTACTTC
TRBD1,-,TRBV7-2,TRBJ1-1,CASSFPGTATNAFF,TGTGCCAGCAGCTTTCCCGGGACAGCTACCAATGCTTTCTTT
-,-,TRBV5-4,TRBJ1-1,CASSLVQGAEAFF,TGTGCCAGCAGCTTGGTCCAGGGCGCTGAAGCTTTCTTT
TRBD2,-,TRBV7-9,TRBJ2-7,CASSPYSGGNLDEQYF,TGTGCCAGCAGCCCCTATAGCGGGGGGAATCTTGACGAGCAGTACTTC
-,-,TRBV2,TRBJ1-1,CASSPGLVNTEAFF,TGTGCCAGCAGCCCGGGACTGGTGAACACTGAAGCTTTCTTT
-,-,TRBV13,TRBJ2-1,CASSFRDFSYNEQFF,TGTGCCAGCAGCTTCCGGGACTTCTCCTACAATGAGCAGTTCTTC
-,-,TRBV27,TRBJ1-3,CASSLTDRNTIYF,TGTGCCAGCAGTTTAACAGATAGAAACACCATATATTTT
-,-,TRBV4-1,TRBJ1-2,CASSQEDGSYTF,TGCGCCAGCAGCCAAGAAGATGGCAGCTACACCTTC
-,once,TRBV7-9,TRBJ2-5,CASSLDLWRQQETQYF,TGTGCCAGCAGCTTAGACCTCTGGCGGCAGCAAGAGACCCAGTACTTC
TRBD2,-,TRBV2,TRBJ2-7,CASSEELAGLGEQYF,TGTGCCAGCAGTGAAGAGCTAGCGGGGCTGGGGGAGCAGTACTTC
-,-,TRBV30,TRBJ1-1,CAWTGDPTEAFF,TGTGCCTGGACGGGGGACCCCACTGAAGCTTTCTTT
TRBD1,-,TRBV5-5,TRBJ2-3,CASSSGQTISTDTQYF,TGTGCCAGCAGCTCGGGACAGACCATTAGCACAGATACGCAGTATTTT
TRBD2,-,TRBV5-4,TRBJ2-7,CASSGTGLAGGHEQYF,TGTGCCAGCAGCGGAACAGGACTAGCGGGGGGCCACGAGCAGTACTTC
-,-,TRBV5-4,TRBJ1-1,CASRTSMNTEAFF,TGTGCCAGCAGAACGAGTATGAACACTGAAGCTTTCTTT
-,-,TRBV7-9,TRBJ1-3,CASRPAGREGNTIYF,TGTGCCAGCAGACCGGCCGGGCGGGAGGGAAACACCATATATTTT
-,-,TRBV4-2,TRBJ2-1,CASSLTGESSYNEQFF,TGTGCCAGCAGCCTCACCGGGGAGAGCTCCTACAATGAGCAGTTCTTC
-,-,TRBV12-2,TRBJ1-2,CAAPRSGGRGRGYGYTF,TGTGCAGCACCGAGGAGCGGGGGTAGGGGGCGCGGCTATGGCTACACCTTC
-,-,TRBV14,TRBJ2-2,CASSSDSTSGELFF,TGTGCCAGCAGCTCGGACAGCACTTCGGGGGAGCTGTTTTTT
TRBD1,-,TRBV19,TRBJ1-5,CASSIGFIRGGRNQPQHF,TGTGCCAGTAGTATTGGTTTTATTCGAGGGGGCCGCAATCAGCCCCAGCATTTT
TRBD2,-,TRBV18,TRBJ2-7,CASSLNFRTSGEQYF,TGTGCCAGCTCACTGAACTTCCGGACTAGCGGCGAGCAGTACTTC
-,few,TRBV21-1,TRBJ1-1,CASSIRGQRMNTEAFF,TGTGCCAGCAGCATACGTGGACAGCGCATGAACACTGAAGCTTTCTTT
-,-,TRBV7-9,TRBJ2-1,CASSSQRQVSYNEQFF,TGTGCCAGCAGCTCCCAACGACAGGTTTCCTACAATGAGCAGTTCTTC
TRBD1,-,TRBV12-5,TRBJ2-3,CASGLQDRRQYF,TGTGCTAGTGGTTTACAGGACAGGCGGCAGTATTTT
TRBD2,-,TRBV5-1,TRBJ2-1,CASSLSGQRGYNEQFF,TGCGCCAGCAGCCTAAGTGGTCAGCGGGGGTACAATGAGCAGTTCTTC
-,few,TRBV5-1,TRBJ1-3,CASRRLTKGNTIYF,TGCGCCAGCAGGAGGCTAACGAAAGGAAACACCATATATTTT
TRBD1,-,TRBV11-2,TRBJ2-7,CASSSQGVEQYF,TGTGCCAGCAGCTCACAGGGGGTCGAGCAGTACTTC
-,few,TRBV5-6,TRBJ2-1,CASSFPAGLTYNEQFF,TGTGCCAGCAGCTTCCCGGCGGGGTTAACCTACAATGAGCAGTTCTTC
-,-,TRBV27,TRBJ2-1,CASSPRSSYNEQFF,TGTGCCAGCAGTCCAAGGAGCTCCTACAATGAGCAGTTCTTC
-,-,TRBV4-1,TRBJ2-3,CASSQPDRNTQYF,TGCGCCAGCAGCCAGCCCGACAGAAATACGCAGTATTTT
TRBD2,-,TRBV18,TRBJ2-5,CASSQTRGVAGGLPYFQETQYF,TGTGCCAGCTCACAGACCCGGGGGGTAGCGGGGGGGCTACCGTATTTTCAAGAGACCCAGTACTTC
TRBD2,-,TRBV27,TRBJ2-1,CASSLWAGGYNEQFF,TGTGCCAGCAGTTTATGGGCGGGGGGCTACAATGAGCAGTTCTTC
-,once,TRBV7-6,TRBJ1-6,CASSLAGTGSPLHF,TGTGCCAGCAGCTTGGCCGGAACAGGGTCACCCCTCCACTTT